A selection of T cell receptor beta chains follows, all from one sample in a study of shared T cell receptors in the human thymus. Produced via immunoSEQ multiplex PCR; TCRdb's table is partial and in-frame only. The data show hundreds of thousands of clones, with 70% to 80% seen just once and about 0.014% held by the top ten. The same sample was also used in a study of human thymus T cells.

Sequencing input: thymocytes. Receptor source: a boy less than two years old with a congenital heart defect. The CDR3 runs from the conserved cysteine through the conserved F or W. Fields, in order: V gene, D gene, J gene, CDR3 protein, CDR3 DNA. The D gene is left open where the match is weak.

V gene: TRBV28
D gene: -
J gene: TRBJ1-1
CDR3 protein: CASSFEAVNTEAFF
CDR3 DNA: TGTGCCAGCAGTTTTGAGGCGGTGAATACTGAAGCTTTCTTT

V gene: TRBV11-3
D gene: -
J gene: TRBJ2-7
CDR3 protein: CASSTTEYPYEQYF
CDR3 DNA: TGTGCCAGCAGTACCACGGAGTACCCCTACGAGCAGTACTTC

V gene: TRBV14
D gene: TRBD1
J gene: TRBJ2-7
CDR3 protein: CASSQGPGQGGRTYEQYF
CDR3 DNA: TGTGCCAGCAGCCAAGGTCCGGGACAGGGGGGCCGGACCTACGAGCAGTACTTC

V gene: TRBV27
D gene: TRBD2
J gene: TRBJ2-3
CDR3 protein: CASSLKGTSGDEYTGTDTQYF
CDR3 DNA: TGTGCCAGCAGTTTAAAGGGGACTAGCGGGGATGAATACACGGGCACAGATACGCAGTATTTT

V gene: TRBV5-5
D gene: -
J gene: TRBJ2-1
CDR3 protein: CASSLGLGDDNEQFF
CDR3 DNA: TGTGCCAGCAGCTTAGGTTTGGGAGACGACAATGAGCAGTTCTTC

V gene: TRBV4-3
D gene: TRBD2
J gene: TRBJ2-4
CDR3 protein: CASSQNSPGLAPRSDKNIQYF
CDR3 DNA: TGCGCCAGCAGCCAAAACTCTCCGGGACTAGCGCCCCGATCGGACAAAAACATTCAGTACTTC

V gene: TRBV6-5
D gene: -
J gene: TRBJ2-7
CDR3 protein: CASSTGTPDVSEQYF
CDR3 DNA: TGTGCCAGCAGTACGGGGACTCCCGATGTGAGCGAGCAGTACTTC

V gene: TRBV19
D gene: TRBD2
J gene: TRBJ2-1
CDR3 protein: CASSKLAGGRSGEQFF
CDR3 DNA: TGTGCCAGTAGCAAACTAGCGGGAGGGCGATCTGGTGAGCAGTTCTTC

V gene: TRBV7-7
D gene: TRBD1
J gene: TRBJ1-2
CDR3 protein: CGWRGQDYGYTF
CDR3 DNA: TGTGGATGGAGGGGGCAAGACTATGGCTACACCTTC

V gene: TRBV28
D gene: TRBD2
J gene: TRBJ2-7
CDR3 protein: CASSFGLAGRLYEQYF
CDR3 DNA: TGTGCCAGCAGCTTTGGACTAGCGGGACGCCTCTACGAGCAGTACTTC

V gene: TRBV10-3
D gene: TRBD1
J gene: TRBJ1-2
CDR3 protein: CAISAPGTGADGYTF
CDR3 DNA: TGTGCCATCAGTGCTCCCGGGACAGGGGCGGATGGCTACACCTTC

V gene: TRBV5-1
D gene: TRBD1
J gene: TRBJ2-3
CDR3 protein: CASSCSGTGSTDTQYF
CDR3 DNA: TGCGCCAGCAGCTGTTCCGGGACAGGGAGCACAGATACGCAGTATTTT

V gene: TRBV7-7
D gene: TRBD2
J gene: TRBJ2-3
CDR3 protein: CASSLVGRGASGRVADTQYF
CDR3 DNA: TGTGCTAGCAGCTTAGTCGGCAGGGGGGCTAGCGGGAGAGTAGCAGATACGCAGTATTTT

V gene: TRBV7-8
D gene: TRBD2
J gene: TRBJ2-5
CDR3 protein: CASSPAGGQYRYQETQYF
CDR3 DNA: TGTGCCAGCAGCCCAGCGGGGGGCCAATATAGATATCAAGAGACCCAGTACTTC

V gene: TRBV5-4
D gene: -
J gene: TRBJ1-1
CDR3 protein: CASSLRGQGTEAFF
CDR3 DNA: TGTGCCAGCAGCTTAAGGGGCCAAGGCACTGAAGCTTTCTTT

V gene: TRBV19
D gene: TRBD2
J gene: TRBJ2-5
CDR3 protein: CASSAPSGIQETQYF
CDR3 DNA: TGTGCCAGTAGTGCCCCTAGCGGAATCCAAGAGACCCAGTACTTC